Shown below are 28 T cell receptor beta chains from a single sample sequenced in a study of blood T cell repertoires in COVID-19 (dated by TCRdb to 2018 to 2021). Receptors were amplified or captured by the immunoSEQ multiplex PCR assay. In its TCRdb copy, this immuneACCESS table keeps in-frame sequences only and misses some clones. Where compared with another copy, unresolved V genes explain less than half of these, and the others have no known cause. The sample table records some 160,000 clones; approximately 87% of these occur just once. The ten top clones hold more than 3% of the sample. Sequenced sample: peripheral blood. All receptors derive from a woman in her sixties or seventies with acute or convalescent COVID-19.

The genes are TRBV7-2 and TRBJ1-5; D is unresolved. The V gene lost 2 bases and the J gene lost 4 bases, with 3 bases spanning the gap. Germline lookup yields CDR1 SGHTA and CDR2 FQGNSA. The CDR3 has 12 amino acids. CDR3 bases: TGTGCCAGCAGCTTACTAAATCAGCCCCAGCATTTT. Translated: CASSLLNQPQHF.

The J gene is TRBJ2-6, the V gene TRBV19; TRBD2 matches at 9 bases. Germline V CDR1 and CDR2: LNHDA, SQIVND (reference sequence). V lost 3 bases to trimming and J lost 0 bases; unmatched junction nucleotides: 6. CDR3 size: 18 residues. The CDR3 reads CASSIRAGGTSGANVLTF. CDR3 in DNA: TGTGCCAGTAGTATCCGAGCGGGAGGCACCTCTGGGGCCAACGTCCTGACTTTC.

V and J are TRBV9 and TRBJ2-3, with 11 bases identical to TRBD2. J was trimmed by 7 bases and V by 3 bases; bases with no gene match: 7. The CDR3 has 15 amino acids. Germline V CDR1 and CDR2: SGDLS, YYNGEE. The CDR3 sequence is CASSAIAGGLNTQYF. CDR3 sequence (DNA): TGTGCCAGCAGCGCGATAGCGGGGGGGCTGAATACGCAGTATTTT.

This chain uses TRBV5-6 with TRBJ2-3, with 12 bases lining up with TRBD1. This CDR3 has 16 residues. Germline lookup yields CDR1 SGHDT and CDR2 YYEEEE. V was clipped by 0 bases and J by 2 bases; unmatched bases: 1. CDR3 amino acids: CASSLAGQGATDTQYF. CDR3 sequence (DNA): TGTGCCAGCAGCTTGGCGGGACAGGGGGCCACAGATACGCAGTATTTT.

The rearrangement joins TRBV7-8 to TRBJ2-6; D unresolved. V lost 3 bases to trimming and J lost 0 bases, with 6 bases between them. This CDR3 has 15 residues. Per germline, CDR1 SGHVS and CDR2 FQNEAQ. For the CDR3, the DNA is TGTGCCAGCAGCTTGACAAGCTCTGGGGCCAACGTCCTGACTTTC. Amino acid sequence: CASSLTSSGANVLTF.

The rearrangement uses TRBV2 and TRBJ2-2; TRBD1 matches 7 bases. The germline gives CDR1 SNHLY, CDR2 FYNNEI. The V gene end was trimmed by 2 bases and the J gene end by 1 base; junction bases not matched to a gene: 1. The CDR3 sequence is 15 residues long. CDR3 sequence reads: CASSERGRNTGELFF. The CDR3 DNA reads TGTGCCAGCAGTGAAAGGGGGCGGAACACCGGGGAGCTGTTTTTT.

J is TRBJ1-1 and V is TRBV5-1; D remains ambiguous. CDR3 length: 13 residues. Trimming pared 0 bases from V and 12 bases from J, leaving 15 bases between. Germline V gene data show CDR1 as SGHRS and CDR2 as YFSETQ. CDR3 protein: CASSLGGWGATFF. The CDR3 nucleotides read TGCGCCAGCAGCTTGGGAGGTTGGGGAGCGACTTTCTTT.

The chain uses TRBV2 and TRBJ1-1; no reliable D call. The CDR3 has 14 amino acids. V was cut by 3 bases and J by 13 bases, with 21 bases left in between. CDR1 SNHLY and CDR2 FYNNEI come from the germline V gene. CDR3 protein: CASSDRNILSAGFF. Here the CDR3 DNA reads TGTGCCAGCAGTGATAGGAATATCCTCTCCGCGGGTTTCTTT. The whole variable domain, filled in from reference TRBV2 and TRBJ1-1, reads EPEVTQTPSHQVTQMGQEVILRCVPISNHLYFYWYRQILGQKVEFLVSFYNNEISEKSEIFDDQFSVERPDGSNFTLKIRSTKLEDSAMYFCASSDRNILSAGFFGQGTRLTVV.

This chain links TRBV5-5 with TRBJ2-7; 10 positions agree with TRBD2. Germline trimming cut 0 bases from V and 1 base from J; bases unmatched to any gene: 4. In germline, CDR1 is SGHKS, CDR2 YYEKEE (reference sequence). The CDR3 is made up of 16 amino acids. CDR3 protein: CASSLAPSGSSYEQYF. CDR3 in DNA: TGTGCCAGCAGCTTGGCCCCTAGCGGGAGTTCCTACGAGCAGTACTTC. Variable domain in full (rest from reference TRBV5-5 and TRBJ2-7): DAGVTQSPTHLIKTRGQQVTLRCSPISGHKSVSWYQQVLGQGPQFIFQYYEKEERGRGNFPDRFSARQFPNYSSELNVNALLLGDSALYLCASSLAPSGSSYEQYFGPGTRLTVT.

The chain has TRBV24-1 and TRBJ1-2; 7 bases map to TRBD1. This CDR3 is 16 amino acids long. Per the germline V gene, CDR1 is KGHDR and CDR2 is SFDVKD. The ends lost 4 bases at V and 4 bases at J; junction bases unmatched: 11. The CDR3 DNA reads TGTGCCACCAGTGACCCCCGCGGGACAGATTTCTATGGCTACACCTTC. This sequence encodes CATSDPRGTDFYGYTF.

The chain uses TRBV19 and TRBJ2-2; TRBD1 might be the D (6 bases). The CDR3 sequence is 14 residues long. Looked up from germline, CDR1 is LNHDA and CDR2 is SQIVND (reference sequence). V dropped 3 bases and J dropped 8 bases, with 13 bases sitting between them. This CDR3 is CASSIMGAGGELFF. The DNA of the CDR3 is TGTGCCAGTAGTATCATGGGGGCAGGTGGGGAGCTGTTTTTT.

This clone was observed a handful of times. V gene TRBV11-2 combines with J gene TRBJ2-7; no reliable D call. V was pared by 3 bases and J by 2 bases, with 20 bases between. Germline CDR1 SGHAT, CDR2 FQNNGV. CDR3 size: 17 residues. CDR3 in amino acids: CASSFRLLGRGTYEQYF. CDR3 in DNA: TGTGCCAGCAGCTTTCGGTTACTTGGCAGAGGAACCTACGAGCAGTACTTC.

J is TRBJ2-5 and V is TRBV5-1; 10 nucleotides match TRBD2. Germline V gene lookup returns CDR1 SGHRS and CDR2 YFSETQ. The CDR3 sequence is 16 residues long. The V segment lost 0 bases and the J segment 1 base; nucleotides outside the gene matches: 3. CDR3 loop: CASSLGSGGSQETQYF. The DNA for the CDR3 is TGCGCCAGCAGCTTGGGTAGCGGGGGGTCCCAAGAGACCCAGTACTTC.

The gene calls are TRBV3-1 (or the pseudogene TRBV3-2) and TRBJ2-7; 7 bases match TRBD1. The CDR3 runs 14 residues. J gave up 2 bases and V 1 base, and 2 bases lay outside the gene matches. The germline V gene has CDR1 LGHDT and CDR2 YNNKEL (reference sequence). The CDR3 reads CASSQAGTAYEQYF. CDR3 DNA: TGTGCCAGCAGCCAAGCCGGGACAGCCTACGAGCAGTACTTC.

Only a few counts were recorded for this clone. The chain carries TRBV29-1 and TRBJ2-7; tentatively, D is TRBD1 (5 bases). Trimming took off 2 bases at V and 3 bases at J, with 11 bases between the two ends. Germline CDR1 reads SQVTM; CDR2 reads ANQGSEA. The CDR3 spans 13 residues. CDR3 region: CSVERSRGYEQYF. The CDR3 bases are TGCAGCGTTGAAAGGTCTAGGGGCTACGAGCAGTACTTC.

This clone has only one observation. CDR3 amino acids: CASSLGTGSPKLFF. CDR3 bases: TGTGCCAGCAGTTTAGGGACAGGCAGCCCCAAACTGTTTTTT. The J gene is TRBJ1-4, the V gene TRBV27; 8 positions agree with TRBD1. The CDR3 length is 14 residues. Trimming cost V 2 bases and J 11 bases; bases outside gene matches: 7. CDR1 is MNHEY, CDR2 SMNVEV, per germline (reference sequence). The full variable domain, rest sourced from reference TRBV27 and TRBJ1-4, is EAQVTQNPRYLITVTGKKLTVTCSQNMNHEYMSWYRQDPGLGLRQIYYSMNVEVTDKGDVPEGYKVSRKEKRNFPLILESPSPNQTSLYFCASSLGTGSPKLFFGSGTQLSVL.

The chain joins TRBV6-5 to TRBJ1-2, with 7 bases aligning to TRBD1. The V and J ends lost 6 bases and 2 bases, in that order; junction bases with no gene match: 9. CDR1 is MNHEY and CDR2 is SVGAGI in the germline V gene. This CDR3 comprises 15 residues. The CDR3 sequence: CASRTTGQRNYGYTF. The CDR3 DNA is TGTGCCAGCAGGACTACGGGACAGAGAAACTATGGCTACACCTTC.

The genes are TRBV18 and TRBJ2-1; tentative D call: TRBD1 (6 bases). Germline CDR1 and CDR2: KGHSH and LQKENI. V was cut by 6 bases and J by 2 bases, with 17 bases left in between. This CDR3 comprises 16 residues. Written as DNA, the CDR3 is TGTGCCAGCTCTGTTTTCCGGGACACAGCCTACAATGAGCAGTTCTTC. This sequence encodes CASSVFRDTAYNEQFF.

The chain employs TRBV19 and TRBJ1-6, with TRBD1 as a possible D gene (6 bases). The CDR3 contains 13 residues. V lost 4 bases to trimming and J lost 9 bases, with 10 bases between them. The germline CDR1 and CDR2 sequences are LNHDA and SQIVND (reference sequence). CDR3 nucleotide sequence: TGTGCCAGTAGTACCACAGGGCGTTCACCCCTCCACTTT. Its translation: CASSTTGRSPLHF.

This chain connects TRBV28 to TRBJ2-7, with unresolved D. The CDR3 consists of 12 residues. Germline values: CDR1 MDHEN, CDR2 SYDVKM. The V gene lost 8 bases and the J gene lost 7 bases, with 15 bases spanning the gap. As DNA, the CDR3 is TGTGCCAGCTCCTCGTCCTTCCGGGAGCAGTACTTC. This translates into CASSSSFREQYF. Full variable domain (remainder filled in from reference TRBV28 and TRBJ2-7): DVKVTQSSRYLVKRTGEKVFLECVQDMDHENMFWYRQDPGLGLRLIYFSYDVKMKEKGDIPEGYSVSREKKERFSLILESASTNQTSMYLCASSSSFREQYFGPGTRLTVT.

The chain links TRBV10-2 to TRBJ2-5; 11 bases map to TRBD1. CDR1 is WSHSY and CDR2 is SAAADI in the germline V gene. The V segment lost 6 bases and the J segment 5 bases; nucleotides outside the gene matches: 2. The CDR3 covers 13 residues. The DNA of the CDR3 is TGCGCCAGCAGAAGGGACAGGGGGGAGACCCAGTACTTC. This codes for CASRRDRGETQYF.

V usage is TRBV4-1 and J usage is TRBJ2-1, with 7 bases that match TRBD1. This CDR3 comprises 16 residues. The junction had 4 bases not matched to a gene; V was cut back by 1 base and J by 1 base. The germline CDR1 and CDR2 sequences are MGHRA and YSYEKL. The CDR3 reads CASSQGDSVSYNEQFF. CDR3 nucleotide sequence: TGCGCCAGCAGCCAAGGGGACAGTGTATCCTACAATGAGCAGTTCTTC.

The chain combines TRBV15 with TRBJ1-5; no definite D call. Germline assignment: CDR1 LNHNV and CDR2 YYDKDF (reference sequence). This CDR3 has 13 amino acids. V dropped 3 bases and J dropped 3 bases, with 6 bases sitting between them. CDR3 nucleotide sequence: TGTGCCACCAGCAGGGGCCCCAATCAGCCCCAGCATTTT. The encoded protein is CATSRGPNQPQHF. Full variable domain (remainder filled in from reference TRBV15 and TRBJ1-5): DAMVIQNPRYQVTQFGKPVTLSCSQTLNHNVMYWYQQKSSQAPKLLFHYYDKDFNNEADTPDNFQSRRPNTSFCFLDIRSPGLGDTAMYLCATSRGPNQPQHFGDGTRLSIL.

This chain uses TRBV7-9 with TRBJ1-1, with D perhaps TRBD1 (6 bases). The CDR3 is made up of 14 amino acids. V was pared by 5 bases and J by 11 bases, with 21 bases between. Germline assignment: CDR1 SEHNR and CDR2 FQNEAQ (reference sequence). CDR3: CASSIQKRDIRAFF. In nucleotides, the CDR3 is TGTGCCAGCAGCATACAAAAGCGGGACATTCGGGCTTTCTTT. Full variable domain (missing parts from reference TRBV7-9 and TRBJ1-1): DTGVSQNPRHKITKRGQNVTFRCDPISEHNRLYWYRQTLGQGPEFLTYFQNEAQLEKSRLLSDRFSAERPKGSFSTLEIQRTEQGDSAMYLCASSIQKRDIRAFFGQGTRLTVV.

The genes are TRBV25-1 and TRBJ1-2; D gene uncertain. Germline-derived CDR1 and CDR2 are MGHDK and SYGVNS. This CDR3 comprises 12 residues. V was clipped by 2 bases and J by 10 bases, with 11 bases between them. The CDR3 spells CASSENGLSYTF. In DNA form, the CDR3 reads TGTGCCAGCAGTGAAAACGGACTTTCCTACACCTTC.

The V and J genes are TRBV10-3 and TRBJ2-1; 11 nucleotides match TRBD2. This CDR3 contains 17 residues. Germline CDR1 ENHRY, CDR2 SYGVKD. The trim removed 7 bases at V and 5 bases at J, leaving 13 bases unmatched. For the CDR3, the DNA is TGTGCCATCACCAGACTAGCGGGACAGAGCCCTCACAATGAGCAGTTCTTC. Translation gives CAITRLAGQSPHNEQFF.

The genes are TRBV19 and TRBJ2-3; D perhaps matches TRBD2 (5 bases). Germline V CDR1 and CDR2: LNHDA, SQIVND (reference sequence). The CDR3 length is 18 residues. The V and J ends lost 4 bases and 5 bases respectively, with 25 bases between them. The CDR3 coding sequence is TGTGCCAGTAGTAAGTTCCCCCTTGAGGGAGAGGCGAAAGATACGCAGTATTTT. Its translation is CASSKFPLEGEAKDTQYF.

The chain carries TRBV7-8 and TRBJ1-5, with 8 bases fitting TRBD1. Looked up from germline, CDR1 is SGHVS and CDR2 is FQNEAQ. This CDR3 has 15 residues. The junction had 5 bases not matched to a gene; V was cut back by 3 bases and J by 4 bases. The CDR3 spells CASSFSRGRNQPQHF. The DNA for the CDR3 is TGTGCCAGCAGCTTCAGCAGGGGGCGTAATCAGCCCCAGCATTTT.